The clone carrying this T cell receptor beta chain was detected a few times. Antigen unknown. The CDR3 is made up of 14 amino acids. Germline CDR1 is KGHSH and CDR2 is LQKENI. Deletions cut 5 bases from V and 8 bases from J, with 15 bases between. The sample belongs to a study of cytomegalovirus exposure and HLA in healthy donors. Study-level results: Researchers reported that a few CMV-associated chains were confirmed in vitro as CMV antigen-specific. Generally TCR sequences proved uncommon, though certain public TCRs appeared in numerous donors. Most TCR beta V segments were productive about 87% or about 30% of the time in an earlier analysis. Later genetic work tied a missense DCLRE1C variant to beta-chain V and J trimming.

This PCR relied on a set of 60 Vbeta primers and 13 Jbeta primers. Here immunoSEQ multiplex PCR was the method, and the copy in TCRdb shows in-frame clones only, minus some. The sample records some 130,000 clones, around 77% being singletons. Input material: PBMCs. The chain recombines TRBV18 with TRBJ1-4; D possibly corresponds to TRBD1 (6 bases). The clonotype was recovered from a man aged 30 to 39 in good health and CMV-seronegative. The CDR3 region has the DNA TGTGCCAGCTCATACCAGGGGCGATACGAAAAACTGTTTTTT. It yields the protein CASSYQGRYEKLFF.